This TCR beta chain was sequenced during a study of somatic mutations in cytotoxic T cells in rheumatoid arthritis (dated by TCRdb to 2016 to 2017). For the wider study: Sorted V beta1+ cells also underwent TCRB sequencing, and some V beta antibody-stained T-cell populations were flow-sorted at nearly 100% purity on a FACSAria II or Sony SH800. For 55 to 70 rheumatoid arthritis patients and fewer than 25 healthy controls, TCRB deep sequencing was carried out. The median ages of the patient and control groups were essentially identical. In newly diagnosed rheumatoid arthritis without treatment, the study examined if expanded CD8+ T-cell clones harbor somatic mutations, relying on TCRB deep sequencing to characterize clonality.

Broad study findings and their caveats: The antigen targets of the expanded CD8+ clones were unknown, and absence from virus-specific databases did not rule out viral specificity. CD8+ T-cell clonality did not differ significantly between rheumatoid arthritis patients and age-matched healthy controls. In about an eighth of the roughly 60 patients, more than 20% of CD8+ cells belonged to the largest CD8+ clone, while several identical CD8+ TCRB sequences were shared between blood and synovial fluid. CD8+ clonality increased with age in patients (Spearman r ~ 0.5) but not in healthy controls. No adjustment for multiple comparisons was made for the slight TRBV07 underrepresentation in patients.

Sequencing of TCRB CDR3 was done on genomic DNA with the immunoSEQ assay. In the source study's methods: Nothing other than productive TCRB rearrangements was included in the analyses. Defining a clone by its unique TCRB CDR3 sequence, the study calculated clonality as a productive clonality index derived from Shannon entropy. Repertoire overlap for a pair of samples was computed from each clone's template counts relative to total templates per sample. Flow cytometry-measured V-gene usage correlated with V-gene usage from TCRB sequencing, with a Spearman r of less than 0.65. This is the immuneACCESS table as TCRdb keeps it, with only in-frame sequences that have V and J called. A part of the clones is gone; compared with another copy, unresolved V genes explain less than half, and the rest is unexplained. V and J calls and clone size are those listed in that table; D and trimming were worked out from the DNA. Within this sample are 13,000 or so clones, with over 80% of them counted one time only. The top ten clonotypes cover over 12% of the sample.

With respect to this clone: It has no known antigen specificity. Per-base quality was not reported, and no clone a single base away is much larger than it.

Buffy coats from about 20 blood donors served as healthy controls, a group that was 55% female with a median age of approximately 60 years (range roughly 21-75). On an AutoMACS, CD4+ and CD8+ cells were isolated via positive magnetic bead selection, and their purity was verified by flow cytometry. Ficoll-Paque PLUS density gradient separation was used to isolate peripheral blood mononuclear cells. Nucleospin Tissue or Tissue XS kits were used to extract DNA from CD4-enriched, CD8-enriched or PBMC samples, and a Qubit 2.0 fluorometer was used for quantification. The CDR3 starts with the cysteine, ends with the phenylalanine, and has 15 residues. Left in the record is the CDR3 DNA by itself, 45 bases read in frame from the first base. Via the germline V gene, CDR1 is MNHEY and CDR2 SVGAGI. From V the trimming removes 4 bases and from J it removes 7 bases, while the gene matches leave 7 bases of the junction unaccounted for.

The chain employs TRBV6-5 and TRBJ2-3; a stretch of 11 junction bases matches TRBD2. The receptor comes from a woman aged 55-70 years in good health. The sample consisted of CD8+ T cells sorted from blood. The nucleotide sequence is TGTGCCAGCAGTTCTCTGACTAGCGGGGTGAATACGCAGTATTTT. This translates into CASSSLTSGVNTQYF.